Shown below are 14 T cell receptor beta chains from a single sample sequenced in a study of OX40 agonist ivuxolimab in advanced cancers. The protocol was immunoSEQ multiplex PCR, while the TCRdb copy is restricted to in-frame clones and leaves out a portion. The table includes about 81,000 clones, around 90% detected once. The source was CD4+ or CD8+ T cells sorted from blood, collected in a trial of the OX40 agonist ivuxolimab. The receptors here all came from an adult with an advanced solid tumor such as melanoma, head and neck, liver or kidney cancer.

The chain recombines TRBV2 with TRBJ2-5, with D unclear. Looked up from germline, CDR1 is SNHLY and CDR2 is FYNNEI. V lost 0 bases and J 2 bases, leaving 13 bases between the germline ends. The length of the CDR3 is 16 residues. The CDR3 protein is CASSEALQVGQETQYF. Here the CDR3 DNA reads TGTGCCAGCAGTGAAGCGCTTCAGGTCGGGCAAGAGACCCAGTACTTC.

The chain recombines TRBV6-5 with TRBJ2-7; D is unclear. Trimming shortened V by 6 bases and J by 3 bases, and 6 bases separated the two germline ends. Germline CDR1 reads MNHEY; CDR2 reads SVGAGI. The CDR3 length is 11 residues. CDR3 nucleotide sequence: TGTGCCAGCAGCGTAAACTACGAGCAGTACTTC. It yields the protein CASSVNYEQYF.

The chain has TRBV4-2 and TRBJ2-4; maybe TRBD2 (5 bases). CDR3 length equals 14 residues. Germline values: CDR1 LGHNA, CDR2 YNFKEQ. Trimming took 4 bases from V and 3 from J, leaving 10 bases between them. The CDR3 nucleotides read TGTGCCAGCAGCCCTGGAGGCAGCAAAAACATTCAGTACTTC. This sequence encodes CASSPGGSKNIQYF.

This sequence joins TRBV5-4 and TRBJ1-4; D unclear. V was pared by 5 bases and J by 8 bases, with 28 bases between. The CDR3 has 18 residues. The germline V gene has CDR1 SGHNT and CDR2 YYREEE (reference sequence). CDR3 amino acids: CASSLAAGPYPEQEKLFF. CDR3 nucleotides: TGTGCCAGCAGTCTGGCGGCCGGACCCTACCCAGAGCAGGAAAAACTGTTTTTT.

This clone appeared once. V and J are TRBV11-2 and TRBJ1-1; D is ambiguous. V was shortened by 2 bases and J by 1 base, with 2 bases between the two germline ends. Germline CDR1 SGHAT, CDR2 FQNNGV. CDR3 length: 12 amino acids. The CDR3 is CASSLQNTEAFF. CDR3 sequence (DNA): TGTGCCAGCAGCTTACAGAACACTGAAGCTTTCTTT.

CDR3 nucleotides: TGTGCCAGCAGAAGACAGGGTTCTGGAAACACCATATATTTT. Translating gives CASRRQGSGNTIYF. The chain uses TRBV14 and TRBJ1-3; 7 bases are a match to TRBD1. The CDR3 is 14 amino acids. From germline, CDR1 is SGHDN and CDR2 FVKESK. J was trimmed by 1 base and V by 6 bases; bases with no gene match: 3.

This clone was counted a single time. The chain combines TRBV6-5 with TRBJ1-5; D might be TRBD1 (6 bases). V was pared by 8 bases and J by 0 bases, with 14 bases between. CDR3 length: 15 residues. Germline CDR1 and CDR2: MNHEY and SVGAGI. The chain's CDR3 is CASRPQGTSNQPQHF. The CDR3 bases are TGTGCCAGCCGCCCGCAGGGGACTAGCAATCAGCCCCAGCATTTT.

This chain's CDR3 is CASSFGVVLGETQYF. CDR3 nucleotide sequence: TGCGCCAGCAGCTTCGGGGTCGTTTTAGGAGAGACCCAGTACTTC. The chain joins TRBV5-1 to TRBJ2-5, with a weak D call TRBD2 (5 bases). With 2 bases removed from V and 4 bases from J, the gap between germline ends came to 15 bases. This CDR3 is 15 amino acids long. Germline loops: CDR1 SGHRS, CDR2 YFSETQ. Using reference TRBV5-1 and TRBJ2-5 for the parts outside the CDR3, the full variable domain is KAGVTQTPRYLIKTRGQQVTLSCSPISGHRSVSWYQQTPGQGLQFLFEYFSETQRNKGNFPGRFSGRQFSNSRSEMNVSTLELGDSALYLCASSFGVVLGETQYFGPGTRLLVL.

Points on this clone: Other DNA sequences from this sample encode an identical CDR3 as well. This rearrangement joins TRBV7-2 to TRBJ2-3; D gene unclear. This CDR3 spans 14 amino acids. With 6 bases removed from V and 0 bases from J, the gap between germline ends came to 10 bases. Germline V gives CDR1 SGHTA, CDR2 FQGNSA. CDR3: CASSRGLSTDTQYF. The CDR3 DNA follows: TGTGCCAGCAGTCGAGGCCTGAGCACAGATACGCAGTATTTT. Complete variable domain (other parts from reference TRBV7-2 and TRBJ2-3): GAGVSQSPSNKVTEKGKDVELRCDPISGHTALYWYRQSLGQGLEFLIYFQGNSAPDKSGLPSDRFSAERTGGSVSTLTIQRTQQEDSAVYLCASSRGLSTDTQYFGPGTRLTVL.

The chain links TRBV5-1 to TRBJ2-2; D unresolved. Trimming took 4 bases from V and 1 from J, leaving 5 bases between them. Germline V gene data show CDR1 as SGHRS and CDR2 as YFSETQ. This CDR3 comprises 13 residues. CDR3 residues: CASSPVNTGELFF. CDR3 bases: TGCGCCAGCAGCCCGGTGAACACCGGGGAGCTGTTTTTT.

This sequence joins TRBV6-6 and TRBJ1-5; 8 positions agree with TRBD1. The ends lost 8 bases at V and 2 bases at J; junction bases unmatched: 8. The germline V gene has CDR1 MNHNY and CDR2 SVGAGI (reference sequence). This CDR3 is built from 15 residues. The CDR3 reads CASRQGRNGNQPQHF. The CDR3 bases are TGTGCCAGCCGACAGGGGCGGAATGGCAATCAGCCCCAGCATTTT.

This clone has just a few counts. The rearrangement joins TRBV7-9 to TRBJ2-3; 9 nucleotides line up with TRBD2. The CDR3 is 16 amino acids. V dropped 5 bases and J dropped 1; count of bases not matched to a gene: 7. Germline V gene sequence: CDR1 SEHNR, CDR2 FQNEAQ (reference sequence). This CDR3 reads CASSPGAGGGTDTQYF. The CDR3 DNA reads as TGTGCCAGCAGCCCTGGAGCGGGGGGTGGCACAGATACGCAGTATTTT.

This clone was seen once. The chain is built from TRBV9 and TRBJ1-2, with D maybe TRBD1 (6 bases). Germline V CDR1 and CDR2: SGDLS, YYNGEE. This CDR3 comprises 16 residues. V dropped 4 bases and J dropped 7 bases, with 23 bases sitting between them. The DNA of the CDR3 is TGTGCCAGCAGCCTTAGGAACAGGGCCTCCTCTCTTGGCTACACCTTC. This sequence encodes CASSLRNRASSLGYTF.

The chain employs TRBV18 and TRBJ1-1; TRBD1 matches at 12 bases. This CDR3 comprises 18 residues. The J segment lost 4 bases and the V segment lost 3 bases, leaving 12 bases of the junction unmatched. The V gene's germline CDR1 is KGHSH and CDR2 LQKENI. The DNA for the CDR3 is TGTGCCAGCTCACCTTCATCCGGGACAGGGGGCTTTGGCACTGAAGCTTTCTTT. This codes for CASSPSSGTGGFGTEAFF.